This TCR beta chain comes out of a study of Graves' ophthalmopathy and Graves' hyperthyroidism. Study-wide findings and caveats: Using a 13-signature model, the authors split ophthalmopathy from stable hyperthyroidism, with about 90% sensitivity and approximately 78% specificity.

The study amplified TCR beta CDR3 regions using RNA transcripts. Second-round multiplex PCR came after first-round RT-PCR with HTBI primers. TCRdb re-called the multiplex PCR reads with MiXCR, one entry per CDR3 protein. The sample contains approximately 41,000 distinct CDR3 sequences, 40% to 65% of which appear only once. Exclusion criteria comprised other autoimmune diseases, uncontrolled infections, pregnancy or lactation in patients. The CDR3 runs 15 residues. CDR1 DFQATT and CDR2 SNEGSKA come from the germline V gene (reference sequence). Notes on this clonotype: Its antigen is still unknown. The junction does not match germline at one end; this may be a read error.

This sequence was found in an adult man with Graves' ophthalmopathy. This chain links TRBV20-1 with TRBJ2-1; the match to TRBD2 covers 11 bases. The source material was peripheral blood. The CDR3 protein is CGANSGTSGSEEQFF. CDR3 in DNA: TGCGGTGCTAACTCCGGGACTAGCGGTTCGGAGGAGCAGTTCTTC.